These T cell receptor beta chains were read from a single sample in a study of glioma-infiltrating T cells. From the multiplex PCR reads, TCRdb called clonotypes with MiXCR, one entry per CDR3 protein. The sample contains over 120,000 distinct CDR3 sequences, about 39% of which appear only once. The sequencing sample was made of glioma tissue, nonneoplastic brain tissue, or PBMCs (not recorded which). These receptor sequences come from a human donor with low-grade glioma or glioblastoma, undergoing nonglioma brain surgery, or in good health (not recorded which). Both conserved end residues are part of each CDR3. Each record gives: clone size, J gene, V gene, D gene, CDR3 protein, CDR3 DNA. D genes are given only for firm matches. A row's size may be missing; if present it is once, few, many or a size class.

NA | TRBJ1-1 | TRBV6-1 | NA | CASSESGGKGEAFF | TGTGCCAGCAGTGAGTCTGGAGGGAAGGGTGAAGCTTTCTTT
few | TRBJ1-1 | TRBV6-2/TRBV6-3 | NA | CASSYPPLNTEAFF | TGTGCCAGCAGTTACCCCCCCCTGAACACTGAAGCTTTCTTT
few | TRBJ1-1 | TRBV6-6 | TRBD1 | CASSYGRGYTEAFF | TGTGCCAGCAGTTACGGCAGGGGGTACACTGAAGCTTTCTTT
many | TRBJ2-5 | TRBV4-1 | NA | CASSLTPLQETQYF | TGCGCCAGCAGCCTGACGCCACTTCAAGAGACCCAGTACTTC
NA | TRBJ2-1 | TRBV15 | NA | CATSRDPTYNEQFF | TGTGCCACCAGCAGAGATCCGACCTACAATGAGCAGTTCTTC
NA | TRBJ2-3 | TRBV20-1 | NA | CSARGTDTQYF | TGCAGTGCTAGAGGAACAGATACGCAGTATTTT
NA | TRBJ1-2 | TRBV7-9 | NA | CASTTTREENYGYTF | TGTGCCAGCACCACCACAAGGGAGGAGAACTATGGCTACACCTTC
many | TRBJ1-2 | TRBV27 | NA | CASSLDNYGYTF | TGTGCCAGCAGTTTGGACAACTATGGCTACACCTTC
NA | TRBJ2-5 | TRBV10-3 | NA | CAISESTRSGETQYF | TGTGCCATCAGTGAGTCGACTAGGTCCGGAGAGACCCAGTACTTC
NA | TRBJ1-1 | TRBV7-9 | NA | CASSPSQEAEAFF | TGTGCCAGCAGCCCCTCCCAGGAGGCTGAAGCTTTCTTT
NA | TRBJ2-5 | TRBV10-3 | TRBD1 | CAASGTGQETQYF | TGTGCCGCCTCCGGGACAGGACAAGAGACCCAGTACTTC
few | TRBJ1-5 | TRBV19 | NA | CASSNGDNQPQHF | TGTGCCAGTAGTAATGGAGATAATCAGCCCCAGCATTTT
NA | TRBJ1-2 | TRBV7-2 | NA | CASSLDSHNYGYTF | TGTGCCAGCAGCTTGGACAGTCATAACTATGGCTACACCTTC
NA | TRBJ1-1 | TRBV7-9 | NA | CASSLQNTEAFF | TGTGCCAGCAGCTTACAGAACACCGAAGCTTTCTTT
NA | TRBJ2-1 | TRBV6-1 | NA | CASRNGGGGLNNEQFF | TGTGCCAGCAGGAATGGAGGGGGGGGGCTAAACAATGAGCAGTTCTTC